This TCR beta chain was sequenced during a study of human T cells and chemical hapten exposure. Study-level information: 2% DPC applied to an approximately 2 cm by approximately 2 cm arm area sensitized donors. Patch testing was performed with 0.01% DPC on the upper back, with reading at 6 days.

In TCRdb, the RACE reads were re-called with MiXCR into one record per CDR3 protein. Counted here are approximately 75,000 distinct CDR3 sequences, about 8% occurring once; the ten biggest clones make up around 3.6%. The CDR3 is made up of 16 amino acids. Per germline, CDR1 MNHEY and CDR2 SVGEGT. V lost 6 bases and J 7 bases, leaving 22 bases between the germline ends. This clonotype was seen many times. Indicated time point: patch test 2, 6 weeks after DPC sensitization. Sample treatment: therapeutic diphenylcyclopropenone sensitization with weekly scalp DPC. V gene TRBV6-2 or TRBV6-3 combines with J gene TRBJ1-5, with D possibly matching TRBD1 (5 bases). The sequence derives from a woman in her fifties or sixties with alopecia areata. Some clones in this sample may be carry-over from other donors' samples. This specimen was whole blood, taken in connection with sensitization to the hapten diphenylcyclopropenone (DPC). CDR3 coding DNA: TGTGCCAGCAGAAACCCCCGGGACCTCCACGGGCAGCCCCAGCATTTT. It is translated as CASRNPRDLHGQPQHF.